The rows below give T cell receptor beta chains drawn from one sample of a study of T cells in Graves' hyperthyroidism and ophthalmopathy. A single record per CDR3 protein comes from TCRdb applying MiXCR to the multiplex PCR reads. The sample has fewer than 850,000 distinct CDR3 sequences; 15% to 20% are singletons. The specimen was blood. These receptors all stem from a man aged 45-60 years with Graves' hyperthyroidism. Both conserved end residues are part of each CDR3. Fields, in order: D gene, clone size, V gene, J gene, CDR3 protein, CDR3 DNA. A D gene is named only where the DNA matches it firmly. Clone size is given for some rows only: seen once, a few or many times, or a class if the clone is expanded.

d_gene: TRBD2; abundance: many; v_gene: TRBV27; j_gene: TRBJ2-7; CDR3aa: CASTPGTSLNEQYF; CDR3nt: TGTGCCAGCACCCCCGGGACTAGCCTAAACGAGCAGTACTTC
d_gene: NA; abundance: NA; v_gene: TRBV28; j_gene: TRBJ1-1; CDR3aa: CASSLSYGTEAFF; CDR3nt: TGTGCCAGCAGTTTATCTTACGGCACTGAAGCTTTCTTT
d_gene: NA; abundance: many; v_gene: TRBV27; j_gene: TRBJ2-3; CDR3aa: CASSTARGKGTDTQYF; CDR3nt: TGTGCCAGCAGTACCGCAAGGGGAAAGGGGACAGATACGCAGTATTTT
d_gene: TRBD1; abundance: many; v_gene: TRBV11-2; j_gene: TRBJ2-7; CDR3aa: CASSLELGQGAYEQYF; CDR3nt: TGTGCCAGCAGCTTAGAATTGGGACAGGGAGCCTACGAGCAGTACTTC
d_gene: TRBD2; abundance: few; v_gene: TRBV6-2/TRBV6-3; j_gene: TRBJ2-1; CDR3aa: CASTRLAGLNEQFF; CDR3nt: TGTGCCAGCACCCGACTAGCGGGACTTAATGAGCAGTTCTTC
d_gene: NA; abundance: NA; v_gene: TRBV5-6; j_gene: TRBJ1-5; CDR3aa: CASSLLTVNQPQHF; CDR3nt: TGTGCCAGCAGCTTGTTAACAGTTAATCAACCCCAGCATTTT
d_gene: NA; abundance: NA; v_gene: TRBV7-3; j_gene: TRBJ2-1; CDR3aa: CASSLGGGSNEQFF; CDR3nt: TGTGCCAGCAGCTTAGGAGGGGGAAGTAATGAGCAGTTCTTC
d_gene: NA; abundance: many; v_gene: TRBV27; j_gene: TRBJ2-3; CDR3aa: CASSLFLPGSPGTQYF; CDR3nt: TGTGCCAGCAGTTTATTCCTCCCGGGGTCCCCTGGTACGCAGTATTTT
d_gene: NA; abundance: NA; v_gene: TRBV9; j_gene: TRBJ1-2; CDR3aa: CASSPRGEGANYGYTF; CDR3nt: TGTGCCAGCAGCCCCCGCGGGGAGGGCGCTAACTATGGCTACACCTTC
d_gene: TRBD1; abundance: NA; v_gene: TRBV14; j_gene: TRBJ2-1; CDR3aa: CASSQDQGAWYEQFF; CDR3nt: TGTGCCAGCAGCCAAGACCAGGGGGCTTGGTATGAGCAGTTCTTC
d_gene: NA; abundance: many; v_gene: TRBV7-2; j_gene: TRBJ1-2; CDR3aa: CASSLATSGYTF; CDR3nt: TGTGCCAGCAGCTTAGCAACGAGTGGCTACACCTTC
d_gene: TRBD1; abundance: many; v_gene: TRBV27; j_gene: TRBJ1-1; CDR3aa: CASTTVDRAGTEAFF; CDR3nt: TGTGCCAGCACAACCGTAGACAGGGCGGGCACTGAAGCTTTCTTT
d_gene: NA; abundance: many; v_gene: TRBV2; j_gene: TRBJ2-4; CDR3aa: CASSDGQGNIQYF; CDR3nt: TGTGCCAGCAGTGATGGTCAGGGGAACATTCAGTACTTC
d_gene: NA; abundance: many; v_gene: TRBV30; j_gene: TRBJ2-7; CDR3aa: CAWSTGSSYEQYF; CDR3nt: TGTGCCTGGAGTACGGGGTCGTCCTACGAGCAGTACTTC
d_gene: TRBD2; abundance: few; v_gene: TRBV15; j_gene: TRBJ2-3; CDR3aa: CAAGAGTSVPDTQYF; CDR3nt: TGTGCCGCCGGGGCCGGGACTAGCGTACCAGATACGCAGTATTTT
d_gene: NA; abundance: many; v_gene: TRBV2; j_gene: TRBJ2-5; CDR3aa: CASSDQQLQETQYF; CDR3nt: TGTGCCAGCAGTGACCAGCAACTCCAAGAGACCCAGTACTTC
d_gene: TRBD1; abundance: few; v_gene: TRBV5-1; j_gene: TRBJ2-7; CDR3aa: CASSLGTASSYEQYF; CDR3nt: TGCGCCAGCAGCTTAGGGACAGCCAGCTCCTACGAGCAGTACTTC
d_gene: NA; abundance: many; v_gene: TRBV12-3/TRBV12-4; j_gene: TRBJ1-2; CDR3aa: CASRWRVDGYTF; CDR3nt: TGTGCCAGCAGGTGGAGGGTGGATGGCTACACCTTC
d_gene: NA; abundance: few; v_gene: TRBV5-6; j_gene: TRBJ1-4; CDR3aa: CASSLAYRENEKLFF; CDR3nt: TGTGCCAGCAGCTTGGCCTACAGGGAGAATGAAAAACTGTTTTTT
d_gene: NA; abundance: many; v_gene: TRBV12-3/TRBV12-4; j_gene: TRBJ1-1; CDR3aa: CASSGAGSLNTEAFF; CDR3nt: TGTGCCAGCAGCGGGGCAGGGTCTCTGAACACTGAAGCTTTCTTT
d_gene: TRBD2; abundance: NA; v_gene: TRBV6-5; j_gene: TRBJ2-2; CDR3aa: CASSYTSGRVDTGELFF; CDR3nt: TGTGCCAGCAGTTACACTAGCGGGAGGGTTGACACCGGGGAGCTGTTTTTT
d_gene: NA; abundance: many; v_gene: TRBV11-2; j_gene: TRBJ2-1; CDR3aa: CASSRGLRGNEQFF; CDR3nt: TGTGCCAGCAGCCGGGGACTTCGAGGGAATGAGCAGTTCTTC
d_gene: TRBD1; abundance: many; v_gene: TRBV6-1; j_gene: TRBJ2-5; CDR3aa: CASTRDRGETQYF; CDR3nt: TGTGCCAGCACTAGGGACAGGGGTGAGACCCAGTACTTC
d_gene: NA; abundance: NA; v_gene: TRBV28; j_gene: TRBJ2-7; CDR3aa: CASSKDRVRVTYEQYF; CDR3nt: TGTGCCAGCAGTAAAGACCGGGTCAGGGTAACCTACGAGCAGTACTTC
d_gene: NA; abundance: many; v_gene: TRBV11-1; j_gene: TRBJ2-2; CDR3aa: CASSLGTGELFF; CDR3nt: TGTGCCAGCAGCTTAGGAACCGGGGAGCTGTTTTTT
d_gene: NA; abundance: many; v_gene: TRBV10-2; j_gene: TRBJ2-7; CDR3aa: CASSRPGTTYEQYF; CDR3nt: TGCGCCTCTTCGAGGCCCGGGACGACATACGAGCAGTACTTC
d_gene: NA; abundance: few; v_gene: TRBV6-5; j_gene: TRBJ2-3; CDR3aa: CASSYQGSDTQYF; CDR3nt: TGTGCCAGCAGTTACCAGGGTTCAGATACGCAGTATTTT
d_gene: NA; abundance: many; v_gene: TRBV27; j_gene: TRBJ2-1; CDR3aa: CASSSGTNYNEQFF; CDR3nt: TGTGCCAGCAGTAGCGGGACAAACTACAATGAGCAGTTCTTC
d_gene: NA; abundance: many; v_gene: TRBV3-1; j_gene: TRBJ2-1; CDR3aa: CASSQGTMTPRHEQFF; CDR3nt: TGTGCCAGCAGCCAAGGGACCATGACCCCGCGACATGAGCAGTTCTTC
d_gene: TRBD1; abundance: few; v_gene: TRBV12-3/TRBV12-4; j_gene: TRBJ1-4; CDR3aa: CASSGTGGRSNEKLFF; CDR3nt: TGTGCCAGCAGTGGGACAGGGGGCAGGTCTAATGAAAAACTGTTTTTT
d_gene: TRBD1; abundance: many; v_gene: TRBV30; j_gene: TRBJ2-7; CDR3aa: CAWRGQATYEQYF; CDR3nt: TGTGCCTGGAGGGGACAGGCTACCTACGAGCAGTACTTC
d_gene: NA; abundance: many; v_gene: TRBV6-1; j_gene: TRBJ1-4; CDR3aa: CASRGVEEKLFF; CDR3nt: TGTGCCAGCAGAGGGGTTGAGGAAAAACTGTTTTTT
d_gene: NA; abundance: many; v_gene: TRBV11-2; j_gene: TRBJ2-2; CDR3aa: CASRLLTNTGELFF; CDR3nt: TGTGCCAGCAGGCTGCTGACGAACACCGGGGAGCTGTTTTTT
d_gene: NA; abundance: many; v_gene: TRBV7-3; j_gene: TRBJ2-2; CDR3aa: CASSLGFGTGELFF; CDR3nt: TGTGCCAGCAGCTTAGGGTTTGGGACCGGGGAGCTGTTTTTT
d_gene: NA; abundance: many; v_gene: TRBV20-1; j_gene: TRBJ1-2; CDR3aa: CSASQLSPGYTF; CDR3nt: TGCAGTGCTAGCCAGCTGTCTCCTGGCTACACCTTC
d_gene: NA; abundance: once; v_gene: TRBV7-2; j_gene: TRBJ1-2; CDR3aa: CASSPATQRGYTF; CDR3nt: TGTGCCAGCAGCCCAGCGACCCAAAGAGGCTACACCTTC
d_gene: NA; abundance: NA; v_gene: TRBV11-2; j_gene: TRBJ2-5; CDR3aa: CASSLEGAKQETQYF; CDR3nt: TGTGCCAGCAGCTTAGAGGGGGCGAAGCAAGAGACCCAGTACTTC
d_gene: NA; abundance: many; v_gene: TRBV27; j_gene: TRBJ1-5; CDR3aa: CASSSTRFGTFSQPQHF; CDR3nt: TGTGCCAGCAGTTCTACCCGCTTTGGGACGTTTAGTCAGCCCCAGCATTTT
d_gene: NA; abundance: many; v_gene: TRBV6-2/TRBV6-3; j_gene: TRBJ1-2; CDR3aa: CASGRTDYGYTF; CDR3nt: TGTGCCAGCGGTCGGACAGACTATGGCTACACCTTC
d_gene: NA; abundance: many; v_gene: TRBV20-1; j_gene: TRBJ2-1; CDR3aa: CSARDFSRGNEQFF; CDR3nt: TGCAGTGCTAGAGATTTCAGCCGGGGGAATGAGCAGTTCTTC
d_gene: TRBD2; abundance: many; v_gene: TRBV7-3; j_gene: TRBJ2-1; CDR3aa: CASSLRGGTSGWNEQFF; CDR3nt: TGTGCCAGCAGCTTAAGAGGGGGGACTAGCGGGTGGAATGAGCAGTTCTTC
d_gene: NA; abundance: many; v_gene: TRBV7-9; j_gene: TRBJ1-4; CDR3aa: CASTPPGEDEKLFF; CDR3nt: TGTGCCAGCACCCCCCCCGGTGAGGATGAAAAACTGTTTTTT
d_gene: TRBD2; abundance: many; v_gene: TRBV2; j_gene: TRBJ2-2; CDR3aa: CASLAGAVGELFF; CDR3nt: TGTGCCAGCTTAGCGGGAGCGGTCGGGGAGCTGTTTTTT
d_gene: NA; abundance: NA; v_gene: TRBV16; j_gene: TRBJ1-3; CDR3aa: CASSHTPRAGNTIYF; CDR3nt: TGTGCCAGCAGCCATACCCCCAGGGCTGGAAACACCATATATTTT
d_gene: TRBD2; abundance: many; v_gene: TRBV9; j_gene: TRBJ2-7; CDR3aa: CASSAVGLAAEQYF; CDR3nt: TGTGCCAGCAGCGCAGTAGGACTAGCGGCCGAGCAGTACTTC
d_gene: NA; abundance: many; v_gene: TRBV9; j_gene: TRBJ1-1; CDR3aa: CASSGTLNTEAFF; CDR3nt: TGTGCCAGCTCAGGGACATTGAACACTGAAGCTTTCTTT